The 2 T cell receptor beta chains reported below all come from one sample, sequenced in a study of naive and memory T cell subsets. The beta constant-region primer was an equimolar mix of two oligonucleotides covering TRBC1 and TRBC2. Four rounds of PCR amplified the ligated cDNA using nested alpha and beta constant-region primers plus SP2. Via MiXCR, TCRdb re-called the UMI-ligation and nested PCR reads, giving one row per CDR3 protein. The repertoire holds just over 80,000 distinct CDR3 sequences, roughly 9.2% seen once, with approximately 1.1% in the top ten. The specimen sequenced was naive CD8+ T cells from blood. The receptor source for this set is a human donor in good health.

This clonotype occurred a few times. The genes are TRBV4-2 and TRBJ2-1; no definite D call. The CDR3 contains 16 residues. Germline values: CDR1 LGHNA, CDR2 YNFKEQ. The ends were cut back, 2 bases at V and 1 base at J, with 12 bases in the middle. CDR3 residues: CASSQLSDSSYNEQFF. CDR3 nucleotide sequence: TGTGCCAGCAGCCAATTGTCGGATTCTTCCTACAATGAGCAGTTCTTC.

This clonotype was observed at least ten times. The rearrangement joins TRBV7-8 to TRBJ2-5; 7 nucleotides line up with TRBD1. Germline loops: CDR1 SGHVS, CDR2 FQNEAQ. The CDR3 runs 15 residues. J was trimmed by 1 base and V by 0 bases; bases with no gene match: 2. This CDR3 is CASSLATGPQETQYF. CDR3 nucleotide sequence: TGTGCCAGCAGCTTAGCGACAGGGCCCCAAGAGACCCAGTACTTC.